What follows are 9 T cell receptor beta chains derived from one specimen sequenced in a study of shared clonotypes between healthy human individuals. Using immunoSEQ multiplex PCR, the repertoire was profiled, and TCRdb retains in-frame clones only, with some absent. The data contain more than 80,000 clones, under 80% of them singletons. Sample: memory CD8+ T cells sorted from blood. Specified subset: CD45RO+ cells pooled with CCR7-negative TemRA cells. These receptors all come from a man aged 25-45 years in good health.

The CDR3 DNA follows: TGTGCCAGCAGTGACCCCGGGACGGACACCTACGAGCAGTACTTC. It specifies CASSDPGTDTYEQYF. The rearrangement joins TRBV25-1 to TRBJ2-7, with D possibly called TRBD1 or TRBD2 (5 bases each). V lost 3 bases and J lost 2, with 14 bases in between. The CDR3 is made up of 15 amino acids. Per the germline V gene, CDR1 is MGHDK and CDR2 is SYGVNS.

V and J are TRBV15 and TRBJ1-3; D ambiguous. Trimming removed 0 bases at V and 5 bases at J, with 5 bases between. Per the germline V gene, CDR1 is LNHNV and CDR2 is YYDKDF (reference sequence). This CDR3 is 13 amino acids long. CDR3 in amino acids: CATSRDPRNTIYF. CDR3 sequence (DNA): TGTGCCACCAGCAGAGATCCCAGAAACACCATATATTTT.

The rearrangement joins TRBV28 to TRBJ2-7; no clear D gene. The CDR3 extends over 11 amino acids. Germline CDR1 reads MDHEN; CDR2 reads SYDVKM. The germline V and J ends were trimmed by 3 bases and 7 bases, with 7 bases remaining between them. The CDR3 protein is CASSLVNEQYF. The CDR3 DNA sequence: TGTGCCAGCAGTTTGGTCAATGAGCAGTACTTC.

The V gene is TRBV19, the J gene TRBJ2-1, with a possible D match to TRBD2 (6 bases). Per the germline V gene, CDR1 is LNHDA and CDR2 is SQIVND (reference sequence). V lost 3 bases and J 12 bases, leaving 21 bases between the germline ends. The CDR3 loop spans 15 amino acids. CDR3 loop: CASSIVGGTPAWQFF. The CDR3 nucleotides read TGTGCCAGTAGTATCGTGGGGGGTACACCCGCTTGGCAGTTCTTC. Full variable domain (missing parts from reference TRBV19 and TRBJ2-1): DGGITQSPKYLFRKEGQNVTLSCEQNLNHDAMYWYRQDPGQGLRLIYYSQIVNDFQKGDIAEGYSVSREKKESFPLTVTSAQKNPTAFYLCASSIVGGTPAWQFFGPGTRLTVL.

Regarding this clone: The same CDR3 also results from other DNA sequences found in this sample. This chain connects TRBV27 to TRBJ2-7; possible D gene TRBD1, 5 bases. The germline gives CDR1 MNHEY, CDR2 SMNVEV (reference sequence). Trimming removed 3 bases at V and 2 bases at J, with 8 bases between. The CDR3 consists of 13 residues. The CDR3 coding sequence is TGTGCCAGCAGTTTGGGCAGGGCCTACGAGCAGTACTTC. Protein sequence: CASSLGRAYEQYF.

The chain combines TRBV19 with TRBJ1-5; no clear D. The V gene's germline CDR1 is LNHDA and CDR2 SQIVND (reference sequence). V lost 4 bases to trimming and J lost 5 bases, with 12 bases between them. The CDR3 sequence is 14 residues long. CDR3 protein: CASSREGTYQPQHF. DNA for the CDR3: TGTGCCAGTAGTAGAGAGGGCACCTATCAGCCCCAGCATTTT.

This clone was picked up many times. The V gene is TRBV6-4, the J gene TRBJ2-2; D gene unclear. CDR1 MRHNA and CDR2 SNTAGT come from the germline V gene. This CDR3 has 13 amino acids. V was pared by 0 bases and J by 8 bases, with 7 bases between. The CDR3: CASSDSSAGELFF. CDR3 coding DNA: TGTGCCAGCAGTGACTCGTCGGCGGGGGAGCTGTTTTTT.

Only one count was recorded for this clone. The chain couples TRBV28 to TRBJ2-1, with D possibly matching TRBD2 (5 bases). The CDR3 length is 15 residues. Germline CDR1 MDHEN, CDR2 SYDVKM. Deletions cut 6 bases from V and 8 bases from J, with 20 bases between. The CDR3 loop reads CASSHRWEPSDEQFF. Here the CDR3 DNA reads TGTGCCAGCAGCCATCGGTGGGAGCCTTCAGATGAGCAGTTCTTC. Together with reference TRBV28 and TRBJ2-1, the CDR3 gives the full variable domain: DVKVTQSSRYLVKRTGEKVFLECVQDMDHENMFWYRQDPGLGLRLIYFSYDVKMKEKGDIPEGYSVSREKKERFSLILESASTNQTSMYLCASSHRWEPSDEQFFGPGTRLTVL.

The rearrangement uses TRBV4-1 and TRBJ2-7, with D perhaps TRBD1 (5 bases). Trimming pared 6 bases from V and 0 bases from J, leaving 21 bases between. CDR1 and CDR2 (germline): MGHRA, YSYEKL. The CDR3 covers 17 residues. The CDR3 bases are TGCGCCAGCAGTCCCCTGGGCCAGGGCAGGACCTCCTACGAGCAGTACTTC. As protein: CASSPLGQGRTSYEQYF.